Listed below are T cell receptor beta chains from one sample, sequenced in a study of response to subunit inactivated influenza vaccine. TCRdb re-derived calls from the RT-PCR reads in MiXCR, one entry per CDR3 protein. In the table there are fewer than 800,000 distinct CDR3 sequences, around 14% of which are singletons. The material sequenced was PBMCs from blood, taken less than 13 days after vaccination. The receptors derive from a man in his forties or fifties who received an inactivated influenza vaccine. CDR3s leave out the opening cysteine and the closing phenylalanine or tryptophan. Fields, in order: J gene, V gene, CDR3 protein.

TRBJ2-2,TRBV7-2,AQRKNTGELF
TRBJ2-1,TRBV2,TSSPVAGGLVGSYNEQF
TRBJ2-7,TRBV10-3,AISAQGRPYEQY
TRBJ2-7,TRBV13,ASSNARDGIWGEQY
TRBJ2-1,TRBV30,AWSVLRGRGQF
TRBJ2-5,TRBV24-1,ATSDIAGADGETQY
TRBJ1-5,TRBV30,AWSVNHNQPQH
TRBJ2-3,TRBV20-1,SARGDQTDTQY
TRBJ2-5,TRBV28,ASSPPPLLGVEETQY
TRBJ2-5,TRBV20-1,SARDQGSQETQY
TRBJ2-1,TRBV12-3/TRBV12-4,ASRGANEQF
TRBJ1-4,TRBV2,ASSNTGTGVGKLF
TRBJ2-5,TRBV27,ASSPLRDERETQY
TRBJ2-1,TRBV5-1,ASSPGQAEEQF
TRBJ2-7,TRBV6-2/TRBV6-3,ASSYGLVGEQY
TRBJ2-1,TRBV29-1,SVERGAVYNEQF
TRBJ2-3,TRBV5-1,ASSSDRGRGTQY
TRBJ1-1,TRBV10-2,ASSLSGRGEAF
TRBJ2-3,TRBV5-1,ASSLGGSQGDTQY
TRBJ2-7,TRBV3-1,ASSHPQSSGEQY
TRBJ1-2,TRBV4-3,ASSQDSPAGTYGYT
TRBJ1-6,TRBV5-1,ASSFDRVSPLH
TRBJ2-7,TRBV5-1,ASRDLQDAYEQY
TRBJ2-5,TRBV12-3/TRBV12-4,ASTPGAGRETQY
TRBJ2-1,TRBV7-9,ASSPPGLAVNEQF
TRBJ1-2,TRBV12-3/TRBV12-4,ASSWSRRGIPLYNYGYT
TRBJ1-2,TRBV7-8,ASSRDERQGGDGYT
TRBJ2-7,TRBV29-1,SVELQGQGYEQY
TRBJ2-2,TRBV28,ASSLGVYRVTGELF
TRBJ2-1,TRBV12-3/TRBV12-4,ASTRGLGSSYNEQF
TRBJ2-7,TRBV10-3,AISEGGDVGGVSYEQY
TRBJ2-7,TRBV5-1,ASSLGDLAGFYEQY
TRBJ2-5,TRBV7-7,ASSSEGTQY
TRBJ2-7,TRBV12-3/TRBV12-4,ASSLRDLDSYEQY
TRBJ1-1,TRBV5-1,ASSLKMTEMNTEAF
TRBJ2-7,TRBV5-1,ASSHGDGSYEQY
TRBJ2-3,TRBV5-1,ASSLGIQSDTQY
TRBJ2-6,TRBV12-3/TRBV12-4,ASSFSVPGANVLT
TRBJ2-5,TRBV7-2,ASSARQGGETQY
TRBJ2-5,TRBV20-1,SARGPEGETQY